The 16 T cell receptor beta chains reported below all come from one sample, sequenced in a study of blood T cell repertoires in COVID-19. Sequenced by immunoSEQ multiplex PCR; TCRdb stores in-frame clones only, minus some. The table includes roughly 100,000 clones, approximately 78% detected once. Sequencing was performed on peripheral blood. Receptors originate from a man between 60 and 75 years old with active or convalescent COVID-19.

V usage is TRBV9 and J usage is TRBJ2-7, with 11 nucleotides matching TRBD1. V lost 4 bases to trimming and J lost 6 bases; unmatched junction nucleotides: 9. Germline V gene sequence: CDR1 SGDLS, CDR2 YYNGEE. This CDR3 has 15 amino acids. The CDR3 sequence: CASSPPGQGDLEQYF. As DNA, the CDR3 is TGTGCCAGCAGCCCCCCGGGACAGGGGGACCTCGAGCAGTACTTC.

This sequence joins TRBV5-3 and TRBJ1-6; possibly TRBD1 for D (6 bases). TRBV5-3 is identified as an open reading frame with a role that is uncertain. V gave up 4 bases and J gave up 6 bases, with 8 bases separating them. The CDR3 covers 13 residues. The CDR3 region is CARSLQGNSPLHF. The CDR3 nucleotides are TGTGCCAGAAGCCTACAGGGTAATTCACCCCTCCACTTT.

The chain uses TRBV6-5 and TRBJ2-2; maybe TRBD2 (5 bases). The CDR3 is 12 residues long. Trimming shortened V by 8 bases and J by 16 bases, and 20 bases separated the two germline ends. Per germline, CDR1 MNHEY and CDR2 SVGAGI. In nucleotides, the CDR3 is TGTGCCAGCGGTCTCCGGGATCATAGGCGGTTTTTT. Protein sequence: CASGLRDHRRFF.

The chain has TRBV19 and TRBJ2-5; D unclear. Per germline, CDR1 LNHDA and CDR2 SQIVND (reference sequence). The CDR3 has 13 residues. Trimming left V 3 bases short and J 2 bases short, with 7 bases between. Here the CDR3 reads CASSMMRQETQYF. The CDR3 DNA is TGTGCCAGTAGTATGATGAGGCAAGAGACCCAGTACTTC. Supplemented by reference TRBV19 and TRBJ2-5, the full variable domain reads DGGITQSPKYLFRKEGQNVTLSCEQNLNHDAMYWYRQDPGQGLRLIYYSQIVNDFQKGDIAEGYSVSREKKESFPLTVTSAQKNPTAFYLCASSMMRQETQYFGPGTRLLVL.

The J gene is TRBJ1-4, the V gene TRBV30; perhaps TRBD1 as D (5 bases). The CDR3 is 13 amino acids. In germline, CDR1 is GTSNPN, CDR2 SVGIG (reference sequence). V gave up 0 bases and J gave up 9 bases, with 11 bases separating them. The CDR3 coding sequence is TGTGCCTGGAGTGTAGGTGGGGCTCAAAAACTGTTTTTT. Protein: CAWSVGGAQKLFF.

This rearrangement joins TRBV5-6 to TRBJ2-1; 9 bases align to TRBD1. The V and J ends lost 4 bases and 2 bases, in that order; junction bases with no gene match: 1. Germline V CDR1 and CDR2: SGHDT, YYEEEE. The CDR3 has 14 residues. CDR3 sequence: CASSRTGAYNEQFF. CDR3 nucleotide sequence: TGTGCCAGCAGCCGGACAGGGGCCTACAATGAGCAGTTCTTC. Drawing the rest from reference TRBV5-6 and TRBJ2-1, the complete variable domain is DAGVTQSPTHLIKTRGQQVTLRCSPKSGHDTVSWYQQALGQGPQFIFQYYEEEERQRGNFPDRFSGHQFPNYSSELNVNALLLGDSALYLCASSRTGAYNEQFFGPGTRLTVL.

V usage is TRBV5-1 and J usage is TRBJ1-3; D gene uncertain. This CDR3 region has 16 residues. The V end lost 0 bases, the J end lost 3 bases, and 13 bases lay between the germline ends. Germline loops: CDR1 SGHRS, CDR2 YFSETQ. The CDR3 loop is CASSLGRGLGGNTIYF. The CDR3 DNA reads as TGCGCCAGCAGCTTGGGTCGAGGGCTTGGTGGAAACACCATATATTTT.

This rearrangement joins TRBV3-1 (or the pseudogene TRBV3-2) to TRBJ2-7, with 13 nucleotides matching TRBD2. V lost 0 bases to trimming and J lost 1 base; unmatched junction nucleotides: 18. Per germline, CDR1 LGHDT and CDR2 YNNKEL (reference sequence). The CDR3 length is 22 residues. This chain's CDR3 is CASSQEAPRGPRLAGGSYEQYV. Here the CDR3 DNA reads TGTGCCAGCAGCCAAGAGGCCCCCAGGGGGCCAAGACTAGCGGGAGGATCCTACGAGCAGTACGTC.

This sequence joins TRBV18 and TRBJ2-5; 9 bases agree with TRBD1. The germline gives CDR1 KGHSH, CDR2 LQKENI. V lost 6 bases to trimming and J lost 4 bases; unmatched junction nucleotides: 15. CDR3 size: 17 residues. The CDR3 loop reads CASSLGTGSGGRETQYF. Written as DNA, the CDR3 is TGTGCCAGCTCTCTTGGGACAGGGTCGGGAGGTCGAGAGACCCAGTACTTC.

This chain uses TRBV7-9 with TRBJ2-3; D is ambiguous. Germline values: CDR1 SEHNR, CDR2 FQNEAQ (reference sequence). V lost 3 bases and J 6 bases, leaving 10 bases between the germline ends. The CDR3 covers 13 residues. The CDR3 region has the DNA TGTGCCAGCAGCTTGGGCCTCCTCGATACGCAGTATTTT. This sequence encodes CASSLGLLDTQYF. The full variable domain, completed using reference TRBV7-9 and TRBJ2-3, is DTGVSQNPRHKITKRGQNVTFRCDPISEHNRLYWYRQTLGQGPEFLTYFQNEAQLEKSRLLSDRFSAERPKGSFSTLEIQRTEQGDSAMYLCASSLGLLDTQYFGPGTRLTVL.

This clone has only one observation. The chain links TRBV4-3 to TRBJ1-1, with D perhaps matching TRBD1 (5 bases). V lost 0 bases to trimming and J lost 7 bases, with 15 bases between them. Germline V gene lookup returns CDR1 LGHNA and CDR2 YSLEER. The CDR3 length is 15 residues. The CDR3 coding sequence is TGCGCCAGCAGCCAAGATCCTCAGGGAAAAGTTGAAGCTTTCTTT. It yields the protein CASSQDPQGKVEAFF.

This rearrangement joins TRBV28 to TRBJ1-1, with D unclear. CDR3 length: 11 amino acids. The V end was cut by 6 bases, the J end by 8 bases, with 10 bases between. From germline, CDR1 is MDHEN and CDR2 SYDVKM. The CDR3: CASSQLQEAFF. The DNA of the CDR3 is TGTGCCAGCAGCCAATTACAGGAAGCTTTCTTT.

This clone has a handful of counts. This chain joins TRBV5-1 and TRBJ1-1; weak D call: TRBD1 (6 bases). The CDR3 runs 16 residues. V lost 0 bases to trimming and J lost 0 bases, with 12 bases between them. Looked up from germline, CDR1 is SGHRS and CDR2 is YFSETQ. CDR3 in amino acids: CASSLALTGLNTEAFF. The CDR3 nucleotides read TGCGCCAGCAGCTTGGCCCTCACAGGGTTGAACACTGAAGCTTTCTTT.

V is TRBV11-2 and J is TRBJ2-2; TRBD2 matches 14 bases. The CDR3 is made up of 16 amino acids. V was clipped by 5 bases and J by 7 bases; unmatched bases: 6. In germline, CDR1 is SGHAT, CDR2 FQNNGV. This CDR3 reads CASSPGLAGVGGELFF. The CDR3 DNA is TGTGCCAGCAGCCCGGGACTAGCGGGAGTGGGCGGGGAGCTGTTTTTT.

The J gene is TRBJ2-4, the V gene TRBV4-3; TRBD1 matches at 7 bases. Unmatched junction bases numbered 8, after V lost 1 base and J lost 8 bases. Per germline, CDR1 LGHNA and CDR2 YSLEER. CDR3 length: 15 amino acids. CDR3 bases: TGCGCCAGCAGCCAAGCGACAGGGCGCTGGGACATTCAGTACTTC. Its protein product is CASSQATGRWDIQYF.

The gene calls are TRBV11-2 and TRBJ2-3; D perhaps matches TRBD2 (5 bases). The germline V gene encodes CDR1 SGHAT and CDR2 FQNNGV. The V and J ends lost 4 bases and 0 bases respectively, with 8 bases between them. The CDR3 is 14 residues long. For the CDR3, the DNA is TGTGCCAGCAGCTCAGCGGCTAGCACAGATACGCAGTATTTT. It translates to CASSSAASTDTQYF.